This TCR beta chain was found in a study of cytomegalovirus exposure and HLA in healthy donors. Study details: HLA-typed donors contributed about 85 million unique TCRs, which were held in an early data release. Broader study findings: Exclusion applied to some V segments, including TRBV6-2 and TRBV6-3, as they were indistinguishable. Earlier analysis found most TCR beta V segments productive about 90% or about 30% of the time.

The PCR employed 60 Vbeta primers together with 13 Jbeta primers. Authors' methods: About 11 million of the 80 million or so unique TCR beta chains counted in a later analysis were shared. The repertoire was sequenced with immunoSEQ multiplex PCR; TCRdb's copy has only in-frame clones and lacks some. V and J calls plus clone size are reproduced from that table; the DNA served to infer D and trimming. The table lists about 120,000 clones, about 9.4% of them singletons. The ends were cut back, 0 bases at V and 4 bases at J, with 9 bases in the middle. Per germline, CDR1 MNHEY and CDR2 SMNVEV (reference sequence). CDR3 length: 14 residues. Of note for this clone: No antigen is known for it.

The chain carries TRBV27 and TRBJ1-1; a weak D match, TRBD1 (6 bases). The clonotype originates from a middle-aged woman in good health and CMV-seropositive. Input material: PBMCs. CDR3 in amino acids: CASSLSRGGTEAFF. In nucleotides, the CDR3 is TGTGCCAGCAGTTTATCCAGGGGCGGCACTGAAGCTTTCTTT.